Below, 25 T cell receptor beta chains from the same sample are listed, as sequenced in a study of monozygotic twins with inflammatory bowel disease. With the 5' RACE reads reprocessed, TCRdb shows one record per CDR3 protein and no DNA. The repertoire table contains under 200,000 distinct CDR3 sequences. Input material: blood. All receptors come from a human donor with ulcerative colitis or Crohn's disease, or a healthy co-twin of an affected twin (not recorded which).

V usage is TRBV5-1 and J usage is TRBJ2-1; TCRdb lists TRBD2, though no DNA is available to test this call. This CDR3 spans 18 amino acids. Germline V CDR1 and CDR2: SGHRS, YFSETQ. This CDR3 is CASSPGLAGLPPYNEQFF.

The rearrangement links TRBV5-1 to TRBJ2-5; TCRdb proposes TRBD2, but this gene call is untestable without DNA. Looked up from germline, CDR1 is SGHRS and CDR2 is YFSETQ. This CDR3 spans 13 amino acids. The CDR3 here is CASSLGAPSTQYF.

The chain links TRBV5-1 to TRBJ1-5; the D call of TRBD1 rests on TCRdb alone, since no DNA is present to check it. The CDR3 runs 13 residues. Germline loops: CDR1 SGHRS, CDR2 YFSETQ. This chain's CDR3 is CASSYGGNQPQHF.

The chain joins TRBV9 to TRBJ2-3; there is no DNA to check the TCRdb D call of TRBD2. Germline V gene sequence: CDR1 SGDLS, CDR2 YYNGEE. The CDR3 extends over 16 amino acids. The CDR3 sequence is CASSVFLAGFTDTQYF. Complete variable domain (other parts from reference TRBV9 and TRBJ2-3): DSGVTQTPKHLITATGQRVTLRCSPRSGDLSVYWYQQSLDQGLQFLIQYYNGEERAKGNILERFSAQQFPDLHSELNLSSLELGDSALYFCASSVFLAGFTDTQYFGPGTRLTVL.

The chain links TRBV11-1 to TRBJ2-6. Germline CDR1 reads SGHAT; CDR2 reads FQDESV (reference sequence). This CDR3 is 16 amino acids long. The CDR3 spells CASSPLGYSGANVLTF.

The chain is built from TRBV19 and TRBJ2-2. CDR3 length: 15 residues. CDR1 is LNHDA and CDR2 is SQIVND in the germline V gene (reference sequence). The CDR3 protein is CASSIAGSDTGELFF. Supplemented by reference TRBV19 and TRBJ2-2, the full variable domain reads DGGITQSPKYLFRKEGQNVTLSCEQNLNHDAMYWYRQDPGQGLRLIYYSQIVNDFQKGDIAEGYSVSREKKESFPLTVTSAQKNPTAFYLCASSIAGSDTGELFFGEGSRLTVL.

The CDR3 reads CASSLPPPGAWWEQFF. The V call is TRBV5-8, the J call TRBJ2-1; TCRdb selects TRBD1, and the lack of DNA leaves this call unchecked. This CDR3 has 16 residues. From germline, CDR1 is SGHTS and CDR2 YDEGEE.

The chain uses TRBV15 and TRBJ2-1; TCRdb reports TRBD2, a call that lacks DNA to check it against. CDR3 length: 15 residues. Germline-derived CDR1 and CDR2 are LNHNV and YYDKDF (reference sequence). CDR3 protein: CATSRDGGGGDEQFF.

The V and J genes are TRBV5-1 and TRBJ2-7. The CDR3 extends over 17 amino acids. The germline V gene encodes CDR1 SGHRS and CDR2 YFSETQ. This CDR3 is CASSLGDPSTLAYEQYF. The full variable domain, rest sourced from reference TRBV5-1 and TRBJ2-7, is KAGVTQTPRYLIKTRGQQVTLSCSPISGHRSVSWYQQTPGQGLQFLFEYFSETQRNKGNFPGRFSGRQFSNSRSEMNVSTLELGDSALYLCASSLGDPSTLAYEQYFGPGTRLTVT.

The chain joins TRBV5-1 to TRBJ2-3; TCRdb indicates TRBD1, and absent DNA this call remains unverified. The germline gives CDR1 SGHRS, CDR2 YFSETQ. This CDR3 spans 13 amino acids. The CDR3 loop reads CASSLRGTDTQYF.

V gene TRBV11-2 combines with J gene TRBJ1-1; the D call of TRBD1 rests on TCRdb alone, since no DNA is present to check it. The CDR3 loop spans 15 amino acids. Germline CDR1 and CDR2: SGHAT and FQNNGV. This chain's CDR3 is CASSPWTGGVTEAFF.

The CDR3: CASKGGSESVYTQYF. V gene TRBV28 combines with J gene TRBJ2-3; absent DNA, TCRdb's TRBD2 call cannot be checked. Germline V CDR1 and CDR2: MDHEN, SYDVKM. The CDR3 is 15 residues long. The variable domain in full, with the rest retrieved from reference TRBV28 and TRBJ2-3, is DVKVTQSSRYLVKRTGEKVFLECVQDMDHENMFWYRQDPGLGLRLIYFSYDVKMKEKGDIPEGYSVSREKKERFSLILESASTNQTSMYLCASKGGSESVYTQYFGPGTRLTVL.

The chain joins TRBV7-8 to TRBJ2-1; the D call of TRBD2 rests on TCRdb alone, since no DNA is present to check it. The CDR3 runs to 16 residues. Germline assignment: CDR1 SGHVS and CDR2 FQNEAQ. The chain's CDR3 is CASSLAFWLADSEQFF.

The genes are TRBV15 and TRBJ1-5; TCRdb designates TRBD1, a call that cannot be tested without DNA. Germline-derived CDR1 and CDR2 are LNHNV and YYDKDF (reference sequence). The CDR3 contains 16 residues. CDR3 amino acids: CATSRDVTGRVQPQHF.

The J gene is TRBJ2-7, the V gene TRBV27; TCRdb picks TRBD1, but there is no DNA to check that call. The CDR3 length is 16 residues. Per germline, CDR1 MNHEY and CDR2 SMNVEV (reference sequence). CDR3 protein: CASSSDERGLSYEQYF.

The rearrangement joins TRBV5-1 to TRBJ2-7; TCRdb's D call of TRBD2 is untestable without DNA. The CDR3 is made up of 14 amino acids. Germline assignment: CDR1 SGHRS and CDR2 YFSETQ. This CDR3 reads CASSLSGGVYEQYF.

This rearrangement joins TRBV18 to TRBJ2-1; with no DNA, the TCRdb D assignment of TRBD1 cannot be verified. The germline CDR1 and CDR2 sequences are KGHSH and LQKENI. The CDR3 is 13 amino acids. The CDR3 spells CASSSGDYNEQFF.

V and J are TRBV7-3 and TRBJ2-2; TCRdb selects TRBD2, and the lack of DNA leaves this call unchecked. Germline V lookup: CDR1 SGHTA, CDR2 FQGTGA. The CDR3 contains 16 residues. This chain's CDR3 is CASSLTPGPSTGELFF. The whole variable domain, remainder taken from reference TRBV7-3 and TRBJ2-2, is GAGVSQTPSNKVTEKGKYVELRCDPISGHTALYWYRQSLGQGPEFLIYFQGTGAADDSGLPNDRFFAVRPEGSVSTLKIQRTERGDSAVYLCASSLTPGPSTGELFFGEGSRLTVL.

The chain carries TRBV10-3 and TRBJ2-1; TCRdb returns TRBD2, unconfirmable since there is no DNA. The CDR3 consists of 15 residues. Germline lookup yields CDR1 ENHRY and CDR2 SYGVKD. CDR3 sequence reads: CATTALGTIGNEQFF.

The chain recombines TRBV5-1 with TRBJ2-1; no DNA is available, so the TRBD2 call from TCRdb remains unchecked. Germline V gives CDR1 SGHRS, CDR2 YFSETQ. The CDR3 has 16 residues. The CDR3 here is CASTLEAGFTTDEQFF.

The rearrangement joins TRBV6-1 to TRBJ1-1; the TCRdb call, TRBD1, lacks DNA for checking. This CDR3 region has 14 residues. Germline CDR1 reads MNHNS; CDR2 reads SASEGT. CDR3 loop: CASSRPGQGSEAFF.

The chain carries TRBV2 and TRBJ1-4; there is no DNA to check the TCRdb D call of TRBD1. Germline assignment: CDR1 SNHLY and CDR2 FYNNEI. This CDR3 contains 13 residues. The CDR3 region is CASSRQDNEKLFF.

The chain combines TRBV24-1 with TRBJ1-1; as DNA is missing, the TRBD1 call by TCRdb cannot be tested. In germline, CDR1 is KGHDR, CDR2 SFDVKD. This CDR3 is built from 15 residues. The CDR3 sequence: CATSASTGSWTEAFF.

The chain carries TRBV4-2 and TRBJ1-6. CDR3 length equals 16 residues. Germline assignment: CDR1 LGHNA and CDR2 YNFKEQ. The CDR3 sequence: CASSQVGGPANSPLHF.

The rearrangement joins TRBV20-1 to TRBJ2-1; absent DNA, TCRdb's TRBD2 call cannot be checked. Germline lookup yields CDR1 DFQATT and CDR2 SNEGSKA (reference sequence). The CDR3 runs to 17 residues. The CDR3 loop reads CSARQLAAQGNYNEQFF.